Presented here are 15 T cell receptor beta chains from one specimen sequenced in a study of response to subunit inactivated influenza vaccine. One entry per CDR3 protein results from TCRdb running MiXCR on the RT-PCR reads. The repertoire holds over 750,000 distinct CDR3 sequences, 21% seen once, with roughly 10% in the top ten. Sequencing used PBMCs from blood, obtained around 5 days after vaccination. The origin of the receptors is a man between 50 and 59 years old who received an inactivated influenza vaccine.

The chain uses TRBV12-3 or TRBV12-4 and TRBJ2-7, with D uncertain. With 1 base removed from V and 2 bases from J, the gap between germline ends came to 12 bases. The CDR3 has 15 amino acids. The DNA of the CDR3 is TGTGCCAGCAGTTTAGGGTCCGTCTTGACCTACGAGCAGTACTTC. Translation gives CASSLGSVLTYEQYF.

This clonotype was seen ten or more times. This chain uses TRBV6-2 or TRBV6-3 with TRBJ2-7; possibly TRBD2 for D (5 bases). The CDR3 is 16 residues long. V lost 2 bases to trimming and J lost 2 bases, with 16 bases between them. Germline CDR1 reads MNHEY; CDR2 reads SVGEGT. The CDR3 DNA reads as TGTGCCAGCAGTTACGAGGGAATTAAAACCCCCTACGAGCAGTACTTC. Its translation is CASSYEGIKTPYEQYF.

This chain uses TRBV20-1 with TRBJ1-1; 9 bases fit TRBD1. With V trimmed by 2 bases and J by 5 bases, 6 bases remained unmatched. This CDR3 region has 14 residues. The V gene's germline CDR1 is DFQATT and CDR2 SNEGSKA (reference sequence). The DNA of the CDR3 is TGCAGTGCTAGACAACAGGGGGCTGGGACTGAAGCTTTCTTT. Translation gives CSARQQGAGTEAFF.

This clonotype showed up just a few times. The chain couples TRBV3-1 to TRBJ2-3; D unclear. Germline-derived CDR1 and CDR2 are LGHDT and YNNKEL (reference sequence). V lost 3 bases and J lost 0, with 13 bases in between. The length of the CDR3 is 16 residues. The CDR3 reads CASSQDPPASTDTQYF. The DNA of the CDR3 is TGTGCCAGCAGCCAGGACCCACCAGCTAGCACAGATACGCAGTATTTT.

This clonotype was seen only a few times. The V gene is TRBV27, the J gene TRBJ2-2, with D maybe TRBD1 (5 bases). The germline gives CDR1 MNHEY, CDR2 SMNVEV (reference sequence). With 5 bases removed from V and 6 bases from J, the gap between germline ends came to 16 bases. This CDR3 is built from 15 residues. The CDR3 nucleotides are TGTGCCAGCAGTATGATAGGGGTTGGATCCGGGGAGCTGTTTTTT. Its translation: CASSMIGVGSGELFF.

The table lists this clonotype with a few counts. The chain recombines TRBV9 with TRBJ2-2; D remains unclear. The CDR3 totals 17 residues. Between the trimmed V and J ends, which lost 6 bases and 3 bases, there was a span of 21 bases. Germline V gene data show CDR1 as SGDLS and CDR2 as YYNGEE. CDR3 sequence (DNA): TGTGCCAGCACCTCTACCCTGGGTATTCTGCACACCGGGGAGCTGTTTTTT. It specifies CASTSTLGILHTGELFF. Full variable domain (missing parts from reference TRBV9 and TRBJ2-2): DSGVTQTPKHLITATGQRVTLRCSPRSGDLSVYWYQQSLDQGLQFLIQYYNGEERAKGNILERFSAQQFPDLHSELNLSSLELGDSALYFCASTSTLGILHTGELFFGEGSRLTVL.

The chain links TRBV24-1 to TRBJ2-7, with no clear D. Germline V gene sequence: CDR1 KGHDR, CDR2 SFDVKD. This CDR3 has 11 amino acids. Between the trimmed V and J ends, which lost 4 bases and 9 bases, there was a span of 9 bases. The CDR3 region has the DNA TGTGCCACCAGTGACACACAGCGGCAGTACTTC. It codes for CATSDTQRQYF.

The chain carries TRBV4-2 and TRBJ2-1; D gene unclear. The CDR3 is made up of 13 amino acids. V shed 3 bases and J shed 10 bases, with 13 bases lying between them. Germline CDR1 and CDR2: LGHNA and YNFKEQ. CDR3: CASSQAYYEEQFF. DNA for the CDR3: TGTGCCAGCAGCCAGGCCTACTATGAGGAGCAGTTCTTC.

CDR3 amino acids: CSARASGGWETQYF. As DNA, the CDR3 is TGCAGTGCTAGAGCGAGCGGTGGTTGGGAGACCCAGTACTTC. This chain connects TRBV20-1 to TRBJ2-5; D possibly corresponds to TRBD2 (5 bases). CDR1 DFQATT and CDR2 SNEGSKA come from the germline V gene (reference sequence). The CDR3 has 14 amino acids. Trimming took off 1 base at V and 5 bases at J, with 14 bases between the two ends.

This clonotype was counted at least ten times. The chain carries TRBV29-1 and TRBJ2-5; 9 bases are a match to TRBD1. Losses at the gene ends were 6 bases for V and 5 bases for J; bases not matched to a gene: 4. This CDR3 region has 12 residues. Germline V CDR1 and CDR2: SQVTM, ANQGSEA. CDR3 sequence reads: CSVGQGPETQYF. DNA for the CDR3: TGCAGCGTGGGACAGGGACCGGAGACCCAGTACTTC.

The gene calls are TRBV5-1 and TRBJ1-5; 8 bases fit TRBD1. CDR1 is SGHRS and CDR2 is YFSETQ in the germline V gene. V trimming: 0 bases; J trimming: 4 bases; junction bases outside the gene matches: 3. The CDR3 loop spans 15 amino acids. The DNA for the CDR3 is TGCGCCAGCAGCTTGGGGACAGGGAATAATCAGCCCCAGCATTTT. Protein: CASSLGTGNNQPQHF.

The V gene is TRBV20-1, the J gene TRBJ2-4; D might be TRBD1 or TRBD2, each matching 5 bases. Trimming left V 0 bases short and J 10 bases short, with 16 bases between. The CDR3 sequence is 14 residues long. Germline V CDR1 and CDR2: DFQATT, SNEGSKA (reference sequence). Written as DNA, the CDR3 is TGCAGTGCTAGAGAACCCGGGGCCAGCTATATTCAGTACTTC. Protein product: CSAREPGASYIQYF.

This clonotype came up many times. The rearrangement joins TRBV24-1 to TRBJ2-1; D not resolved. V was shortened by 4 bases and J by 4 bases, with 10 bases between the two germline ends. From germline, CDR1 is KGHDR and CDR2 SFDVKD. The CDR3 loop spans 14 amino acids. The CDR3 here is CATSEGRSYNEQFF. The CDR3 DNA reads TGTGCCACCAGTGAGGGCAGGAGTTACAATGAGCAGTTCTTC.

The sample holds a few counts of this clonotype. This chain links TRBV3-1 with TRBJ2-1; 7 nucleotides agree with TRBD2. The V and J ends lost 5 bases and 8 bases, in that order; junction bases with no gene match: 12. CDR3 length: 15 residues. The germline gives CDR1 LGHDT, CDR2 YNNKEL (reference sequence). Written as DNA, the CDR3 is TGTGCCAGCAGCTATGGACTAGGTCAGAGCCATGAGCAGTTCTTC. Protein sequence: CASSYGLGQSHEQFF.

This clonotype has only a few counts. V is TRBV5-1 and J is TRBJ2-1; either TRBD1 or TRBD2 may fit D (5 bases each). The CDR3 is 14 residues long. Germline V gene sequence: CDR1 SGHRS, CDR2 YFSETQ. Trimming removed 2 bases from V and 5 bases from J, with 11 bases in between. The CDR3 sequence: CASSFGTDDNEQFF. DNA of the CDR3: TGCGCCAGCAGCTTCGGGACGGACGACAATGAGCAGTTCTTC.